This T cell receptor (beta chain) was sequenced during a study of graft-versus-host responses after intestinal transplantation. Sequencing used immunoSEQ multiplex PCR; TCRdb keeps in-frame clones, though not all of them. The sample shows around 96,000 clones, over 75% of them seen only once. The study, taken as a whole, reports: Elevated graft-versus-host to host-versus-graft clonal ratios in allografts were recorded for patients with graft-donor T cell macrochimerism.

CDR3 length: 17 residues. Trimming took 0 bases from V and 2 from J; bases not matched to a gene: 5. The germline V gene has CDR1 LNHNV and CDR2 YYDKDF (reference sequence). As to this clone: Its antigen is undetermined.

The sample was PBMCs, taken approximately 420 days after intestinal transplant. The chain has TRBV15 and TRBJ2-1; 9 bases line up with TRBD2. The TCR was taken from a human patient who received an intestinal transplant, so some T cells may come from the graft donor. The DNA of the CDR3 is TGTGCCACCAGCAGAGAGTCCGGCGGGGGGGCCTACAATGAGCAGTTCTTC. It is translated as CATSRESGGGAYNEQFF.